These 28 T cell receptor beta chains were all obtained from the same sample, sequenced in a study of regulatory T cells in long-lasting Graves disease. Sequencing libraries for TCR beta were prepared with iRepertoire HTBI primers and Arm-PCR of CDR3 regions. TCRdb itself ran the multiplex PCR reads through MiXCR, one entry per CDR3 protein. The table shows some 350,000 distinct CDR3 sequences, with around 15% occurring only once. Time point reported: newly diagnosed GD, antithyroid drugs for less than 3 months. Isolated PBMC RNA provided the starting material for the TCR library. The same data also contributed to another study, on T cells in Graves' hyperthyroidism and ophthalmopathy.

Sequencing used peripheral blood mononuclear cells (PBMCs), obtained at new diagnosis, from a patient treated with antithyroid drugs. These receptors were collected from a woman under 30 with Graves disease.

This clonotype was observed a few times. The genes are TRBV5-1 and TRBJ2-4, with D perhaps TRBD1 (5 bases). The CDR3 sequence is 15 residues long. V was cut by 0 bases and J by 3 bases, with 10 bases left in between. Per the germline V gene, CDR1 is SGHRS and CDR2 is YFSETQ. The CDR3 loop reads CASSLEGIYKNIQYF. The CDR3 DNA reads as TGCGCCAGCAGCTTGGAGGGGATCTACAAAAACATTCAGTACTTC.

The CDR3: CASSVAGESYNEQFF. In DNA, the CDR3 is TGTGCCAGCAGCGTAGCGGGGGAGAGCTACAATGAGCAGTTCTTC. The chain employs TRBV9 and TRBJ2-1, with D possibly being TRBD2 (6 bases). Trimming cost V 0 bases and J 3 bases, with 10 bases left between them. Germline V lookup: CDR1 SGDLS, CDR2 YYNGEE. This CDR3 region has 15 residues.

This clonotype turned up a few times. The chain recombines TRBV7-8 with TRBJ1-1, with D possibly matching TRBD1 (5 bases). V lost 4 bases and J lost 1, with 13 bases in between. CDR3 size: 15 residues. Per the germline V gene, CDR1 is SGHVS and CDR2 is FQNEAQ. CDR3 DNA sequence: TGTGCCAGCAGCTGGGGGTCAGGCGCGAACACTGAAGCTTTCTTT. Residues: CASSWGSGANTEAFF. Together with reference TRBV7-8 and TRBJ1-1, the CDR3 gives the full variable domain: GAGVSQSPRYKVAKRGQDVALRCDPISGHVSLFWYQQALGQGPEFLTYFQNEAQLDKSGLPSDRFFAERPEGSVSTLKIQRTQQEDSAVYLCASSWGSGANTEAFFGQGTRLTVV.

This sequence joins TRBV24-1 and TRBJ1-2; 7 bases align to TRBD1. The CDR3 has 14 residues. J lost 4 bases, V lost 5 bases, and 6 bases had no gene match. From germline, CDR1 is KGHDR and CDR2 SFDVKD. DNA for the CDR3: TGTGCCACCAGTGGTCCGGAGGGGGCCTATGGCTACACCTTC. It is translated as CATSGPEGAYGYTF.

This clonotype was observed many times. The chain links TRBV28 to TRBJ2-1, with TRBD1 identical over 11 bases. The length of the CDR3 is 16 residues. CDR1 MDHEN and CDR2 SYDVKM come from the germline V gene. With 4 bases clipped from V and 2 bases from J, the junction kept 4 bases outside the gene matches. The chain's CDR3 is CASSSLGQGAYNEQFF. The CDR3 nucleotides read TGTGCCAGCAGTTCCCTGGGACAGGGGGCCTACAATGAGCAGTTCTTC. The full variable domain, its missing parts supplied by reference TRBV28 and TRBJ2-1, is DVKVTQSSRYLVKRTGEKVFLECVQDMDHENMFWYRQDPGLGLRLIYFSYDVKMKEKGDIPEGYSVSREKKERFSLILESASTNQTSMYLCASSSLGQGAYNEQFFGPGTRLTVL.

Details on this clonotype: Germline is not matched at one junction end, which may reflect a read error. The chain recombines TRBV7-2 with TRBJ2-7; 11 bases align to TRBD2. The length of the CDR3 is 15 residues. Germline lookup yields CDR1 SGHTA and CDR2 FQGNSA. This CDR3 is CASSSTTSGGDELYF. The CDR3 coding sequence is TGTGCCAGCAGCTCCACTACTAGCGGGGGCGACGAGCTGTACTTC.

In regard to this clonotype: This likely came from a read error, as a far larger clone is one base away. The chain links TRBV7-9 to TRBJ2-3; TRBD1 matches 7 bases. Trimming at V came to 6 bases and at J to 9 bases, leaving 18 bases not matched to a gene. This CDR3 has 16 residues. CDR1 and CDR2 from the germline V gene are SEHNR and FQNEAQ (reference sequence). The CDR3 coding sequence is TGTGCCAGCAGTTTACCCTCCGAGAGGGGGCTTGGAACGCAGTATTTT. Its translation is CASSLPSERGLGTQYF.

In the case of this clonotype: A much larger clone sits a single nucleotide away, making a read error possible. The chain carries TRBV7-9 and TRBJ2-2; tentatively, D is TRBD1 (6 bases). The CDR3 spans 14 residues. Germline values: CDR1 SEHNR, CDR2 FQNEAQ (reference sequence). As DNA, the CDR3 is TGTGCCAGCGCCCAGTTCGGGGACACCGGGGAGCTGGTTTTT. Amino acids: CASAQFGDTGELVF.

This clonotype was found many times. The chain uses TRBV20-1 and TRBJ2-5, with D perhaps assigned TRBD1 or TRBD2 (5 bases each). V lost 4 bases to trimming and J lost 1 base, with 16 bases between them. The CDR3 spans 15 residues. Germline loops: CDR1 DFQATT, CDR2 SNEGSKA (reference sequence). The CDR3 DNA sequence: TGCAGTGCTACCGACCGAGGGGAAGCCCAAGAGACCCAGTACTTC. This translates into CSATDRGEAQETQYF.

This clonotype was seen more than once but under ten times. The genes are TRBV28 and TRBJ1-2; D remains unclear. Trimming stripped 4 bases from V and 2 bases from J, with 17 bases between. Germline V gives CDR1 MDHEN, CDR2 SYDVKM. This CDR3 has 16 residues. Here the CDR3 DNA reads TGTGCCAGCAGTTCCATGGAGGCGGGGAGAAACTATGGCTACACCTTC. This codes for CASSSMEAGRNYGYTF.

At least ten counts were recorded for this clonotype. The junction shows a germline mismatch at one end, possibly a read error. CDR3 sequence: CASSAHSGGAKNIQYF. As DNA, the CDR3 is TGTGCCAGCAGCGCCCATAGCGGGGGGGCCAAGAACATTCAGTACTTC. V gene TRBV11-2 combines with J gene TRBJ2-4; 11 nucleotides line up with TRBD2. The germline gives CDR1 SGHAT, CDR2 FQNNGV. The CDR3 sequence is 16 residues long.

In its sample, this clonotype was seen a few times. J is TRBJ2-3 and V is TRBV4-1; D may be TRBD1 or TRBD2 (6 bases each). The CDR3 has 14 amino acids. The germline V gene has CDR1 MGHRA and CDR2 YSYEKL. V was cut by 1 base and J by 4 bases, with 9 bases left in between. CDR3 coding DNA: TGCGCCAGCAGCCAAGTCGGGGGCGCAGATACGCAGTATTTT. Its translation: CASSQVGGADTQYF.

This clonotype has just a few counts. The chain employs TRBV4-1 and TRBJ1-6; the match to TRBD1 covers 10 bases. J gave up 15 bases and V 0 bases, and 11 bases lay outside the gene matches. Germline-derived CDR1 and CDR2 are MGHRA and YSYEKL. This CDR3 comprises 16 residues. The CDR3 DNA reads as TGCGCCAGCAGCCAAGAGAAGGGGACAGGGGCCATGGTCCTCCACTTT. This gives the protein CASSQEKGTGAMVLHF.

The CDR3 is CSVEDTLSGNTIYF. The CDR3 nucleotides are TGCAGCGTTGAAGATACTCTCTCTGGAAACACCATATATTTT. The chain carries TRBV29-1 and TRBJ1-3, with D unclear. The CDR3 has 14 residues. V was clipped by 0 bases and J by 0 bases, with 6 bases between them. Germline values: CDR1 SQVTM, CDR2 ANQGSEA. The full variable domain, in which reference TRBV29-1 and TRBJ1-3 provide the parts outside the CDR3, is SAVISQKPSRDICQRGTSLTIQCQVDSQVTMMFWYRQQPGQSLTLIATANQGSEATYESGFVIDKFPISRPNLTFSTLTVSNMSPEDSSIYLCSVEDTLSGNTIYFGEGSWLTVV.

This clonotype was seen ten or more times. The rearrangement links TRBV5-6 to TRBJ1-1; perhaps TRBD1 as D (5 bases). The V gene's germline CDR1 is SGHDT and CDR2 YYEEEE. V lost 0 bases and J lost 6, with 12 bases in between. The CDR3 is 14 residues long. The CDR3 region has the DNA TGTGCCAGCAGCTTGGTCGCAGGGTCGGCTGAAGCTTTCTTT. Translated: CASSLVAGSAEAFF. Together with reference TRBV5-6 and TRBJ1-1, the CDR3 gives the full variable domain: DAGVTQSPTHLIKTRGQQVTLRCSPKSGHDTVSWYQQALGQGPQFIFQYYEEEERQRGNFPDRFSGHQFPNYSSELNVNALLLGDSALYLCASSLVAGSAEAFFGQGTRLTVV.

A remark on this clonotype: A much larger clone is a single base away; this may be a read error. The V call is TRBV5-1, the J call TRBJ2-2, with D possibly called TRBD1 or TRBD2 (5 bases each). V was shortened by 4 bases and J by 0 bases, with 13 bases between the two germline ends. The CDR3 spans 16 residues. Germline lookup yields CDR1 SGHRS and CDR2 YFSETQ. CDR3 region: CASSPGTDPNTGELFF. The CDR3 DNA follows: TGCGCCAGCAGCCCGGGGACCGACCCGAACACCGGGGAGCTGTTTTTT.

This clonotype was seen at least ten times. The chain links TRBV2 to TRBJ2-7, with D perhaps matching TRBD1 (5 bases). CDR1 and CDR2 (germline): SNHLY, FYNNEI. The CDR3 loop spans 13 amino acids. The V end was cut by 3 bases, the J end by 1 base, with 7 bases between. The CDR3 DNA sequence: TGTGCCAGCAGTGATTACAGGTCCTACGAGCAGTACTTC. Translated: CASSDYRSYEQYF.

This clonotype has ten or more counts. The rearrangement joins TRBV11-2 to TRBJ2-2; perhaps D is TRBD1 or TRBD2 (6 bases each). The CDR3 runs 18 residues. Deletions cut 4 bases from V and 2 bases from J, with 20 bases between. Germline CDR1 SGHAT, CDR2 FQNNGV. The CDR3 DNA sequence: TGTGCCAGCAGCTCTCTGAAGACCGGAGGGGGAAACACCGGGGAGCTGTTTTTT. Its protein product is CASSSLKTGGGNTGELFF.

V usage is TRBV5-1 and J usage is TRBJ2-5; 9 bases fit TRBD2. The CDR3 contains 13 residues. Trimming at V came to 7 bases and at J to 5 bases, leaving 6 bases not matched to a gene. Germline V lookup: CDR1 SGHRS, CDR2 YFSETQ. CDR3: CASLRGGSETQYF. CDR3 in DNA: TGCGCCAGCTTGCGGGGGGGCAGTGAGACCCAGTACTTC.

This clonotype appeared a few times. The chain uses TRBV19 and TRBJ2-1; 11 bases are a match to TRBD2. V lost 5 bases, J lost 10 bases, and 22 bases stayed unmatched. The CDR3 spans 19 residues. Germline CDR1 is LNHDA and CDR2 is SQIVND (reference sequence). The DNA of the CDR3 is TGTGCCAGTAGTCAAGCCAAAATTTTAGCGGGAGGGCCGCTGTGGGAGCAGTTCTTC. Its translation: CASSQAKILAGGPLWEQFF.

The V gene is TRBV5-4, the J gene TRBJ2-2, with TRBD2 matching 11 bases. CDR1 SGHNT and CDR2 YYREEE come from the germline V gene (reference sequence). V shed 0 bases, J shed 3 bases, and the junction held 16 bases outside the gene matches. This CDR3 contains 21 residues. The CDR3, as DNA: TGTGCCAGCAGCTTGGTGAGGCGTGTTAGCGGGAGGGCCCTGGACACCGGGGAGCTGTTTTTT. Translation gives CASSLVRRVSGRALDTGELFF.

This clonotype has at least ten counts. Compared with germline, one end of the junction differs, possibly owing to a read error. The rearrangement joins TRBV5-1 to TRBJ1-1; D possibly corresponds to TRBD1 (6 bases). The germline gives CDR1 SGHRS, CDR2 YFSETQ. The CDR3 length is 15 residues. CDR3 DNA: TGTGCCAGCAGCTTAGAGGGGGAAATGAACACTGAAGCTTTCTTT. The encoded protein is CASSLEGEMNTEAFF.

This clonotype has a count of ten or more. The rearrangement joins TRBV6-5 to TRBJ1-1, with D perhaps TRBD1 (5 bases). Trimming cost V 4 bases and J 0 bases, with 24 bases left between them. The CDR3 sequence is 19 residues long. Germline assignment: CDR1 MNHEY and CDR2 SVGAGI. The CDR3 spells CASSSDPFGGRGLNTEAFF. CDR3 nucleotides: TGTGCCAGCAGTTCGGACCCTTTTGGGGGAAGGGGTCTGAACACTGAAGCTTTCTTT.

CDR3 coding DNA: TGTGCTTCCAGGAGAGGCTCGAGTCAGCCCCAGCATTTT. Its protein product is CASRRGSSQPQHF. The chain has TRBV19 and TRBJ1-5; D is uncertain. CDR1 is LNHDA and CDR2 is SQIVND in the germline V gene (reference sequence). The CDR3 sequence is 13 residues long. The full variable domain, its missing parts supplied by reference TRBV19 and TRBJ1-5, is DGGITQSPKYLFRKEGQNVTLSCEQNLNHDAMYWYRQDPGQGLRLIYYSQIVNDFQKGDIAEGYSVSREKKESFPLTVTSAQKNPTAFYLCASRRGSSQPQHFGDGTRLSIL.

Ten or more counts support this clonotype. V is TRBV2 and J is TRBJ1-5; D is unresolved. Trimming stripped 1 base from V and 2 bases from J, with 9 bases between. The length of the CDR3 is 15 residues. Germline V gene data show CDR1 as SNHLY and CDR2 as FYNNEI. Written as DNA, the CDR3 is TGTGCCAGCAGTGAAGGGGCAGGAGGCAATCAGCCCCAGCATTTT. As protein: CASSEGAGGNQPQHF. The variable domain in full, with the rest retrieved from reference TRBV2 and TRBJ1-5, is EPEVTQTPSHQVTQMGQEVILRCVPISNHLYFYWYRQILGQKVEFLVSFYNNEISEKSEIFDDQFSVERPDGSNFTLKIRSTKLEDSAMYFCASSEGAGGNQPQHFGDGTRLSIL.

This clonotype was recorded a few times. The V call is TRBV7-6, the J call TRBJ1-1; perhaps TRBD1 as D (6 bases). From germline, CDR1 is SGHVS and CDR2 FNYEAQ. The CDR3 consists of 15 residues. Trimming stripped 5 bases from V and 0 bases from J, with 13 bases between. The CDR3 coding sequence is TGTGCCAGCAGCCCGGCCGGGGGGCTGAACACTGAAGCTTTCTTT. It codes for CASSPAGGLNTEAFF.

This clonotype was seen repeatedly, ten times or more. The J gene is TRBJ1-1, the V gene TRBV12-3 or TRBV12-4; unclear D gene. This CDR3 is 16 amino acids long. Trimming took off 8 bases at V and 2 bases at J, with 21 bases between the two ends. As DNA, the CDR3 is TGTGCCAGCTCTTACGTTCCTACGACAAGCAACACTGAAGCTTTCTTT. This translates into CASSYVPTTSNTEAFF.

The V call is TRBV20-1, the J call TRBJ1-6; a weak D match, TRBD1 (5 bases). The CDR3 spans 16 residues. Per germline, CDR1 DFQATT and CDR2 SNEGSKA (reference sequence). Trimming left V 3 bases short and J 7 bases short, with 19 bases between. The CDR3 DNA reads TGCAGTGCTAGCCCCACCCTGGCAGGGACCAATTCACCCCTCCACTTT. Translated, it gives CSASPTLAGTNSPLHF.